This TCR beta chain was identified during a study of control samples from healthy donors and cancer patients. Profiling relied on immunoSEQ multiplex PCR, and the TCRdb table lists in-frame clones only, not all of them. This sample has about 140,000 clones; roughly 92% occur once, and the top ten carry about 11%. With V trimmed by 5 bases and J by 8 bases, 10 bases remained unmatched. Germline values: CDR1 MNHNY, CDR2 SVGAGI (reference sequence). This CDR3 contains 15 residues. This sequence joins TRBV6-6 and TRBJ1-4; 8 nucleotides agree with TRBD1. This TCR came from a man younger than 40 in good health. The sequencing input was blood. The CDR3 DNA sequence: TGTGCCAGCAGTACCGGACAGGGAATTTTAGAAAAACTGTTTTTT. Translated: CASSTGQGILEKLFF.